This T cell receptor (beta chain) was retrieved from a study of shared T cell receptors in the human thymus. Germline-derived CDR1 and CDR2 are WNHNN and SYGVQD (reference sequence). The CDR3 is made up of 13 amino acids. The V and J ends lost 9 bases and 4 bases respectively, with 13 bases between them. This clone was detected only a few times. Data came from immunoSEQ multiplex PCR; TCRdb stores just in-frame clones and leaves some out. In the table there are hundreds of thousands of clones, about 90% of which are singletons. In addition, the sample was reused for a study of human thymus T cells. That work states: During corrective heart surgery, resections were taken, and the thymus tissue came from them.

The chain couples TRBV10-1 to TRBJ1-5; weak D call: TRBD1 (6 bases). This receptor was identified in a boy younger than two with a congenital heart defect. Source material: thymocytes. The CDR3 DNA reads TGCGCCAGTCGCCAGGGGACAAATCAGCCCCAGCATTTT. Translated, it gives CASRQGTNQPQHF.